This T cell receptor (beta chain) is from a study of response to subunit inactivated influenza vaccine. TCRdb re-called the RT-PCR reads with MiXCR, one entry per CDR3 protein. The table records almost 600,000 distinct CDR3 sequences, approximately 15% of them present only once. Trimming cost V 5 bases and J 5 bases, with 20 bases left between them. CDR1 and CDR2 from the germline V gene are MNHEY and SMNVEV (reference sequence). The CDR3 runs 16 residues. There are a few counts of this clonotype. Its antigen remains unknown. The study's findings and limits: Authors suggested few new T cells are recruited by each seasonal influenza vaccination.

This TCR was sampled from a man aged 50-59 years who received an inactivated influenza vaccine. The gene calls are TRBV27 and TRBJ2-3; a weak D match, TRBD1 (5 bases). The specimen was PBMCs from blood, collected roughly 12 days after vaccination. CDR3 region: CASSPRTRREIDTQYF. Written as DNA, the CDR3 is TGTGCCAGCAGTCCCCGGACAAGACGAGAGATAGATACGCAGTATTTT.